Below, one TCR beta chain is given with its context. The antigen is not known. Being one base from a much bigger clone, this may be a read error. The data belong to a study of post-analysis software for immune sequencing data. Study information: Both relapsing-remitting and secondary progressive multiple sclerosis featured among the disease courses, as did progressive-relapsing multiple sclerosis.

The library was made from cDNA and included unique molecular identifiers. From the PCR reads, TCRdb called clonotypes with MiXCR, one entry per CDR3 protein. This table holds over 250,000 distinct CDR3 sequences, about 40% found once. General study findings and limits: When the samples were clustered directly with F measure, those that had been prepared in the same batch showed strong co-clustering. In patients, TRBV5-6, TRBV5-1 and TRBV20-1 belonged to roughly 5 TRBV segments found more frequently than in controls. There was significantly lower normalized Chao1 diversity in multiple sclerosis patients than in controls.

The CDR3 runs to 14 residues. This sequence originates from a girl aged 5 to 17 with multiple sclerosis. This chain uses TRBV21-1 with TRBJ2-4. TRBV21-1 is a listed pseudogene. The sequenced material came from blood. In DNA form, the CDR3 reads TGTGCCAGCAGCAGAGGGGTCTCCTACAATGAGCAGTACTTC. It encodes CASSRGVSYNEQYF.